The 21 T cell receptor beta chains below were found in one sample sequenced in a study of human T cells and chemical hapten exposure. MiXCR, applied by TCRdb to the RACE reads, yields one record per CDR3 protein. The sample shows around 130,000 distinct CDR3 sequences, about 9.4% of them seen only once. The time point was: healthy volunteer bleed at 2 weeks. Total RNA came from unfractionated whole blood. Input material: whole blood. The receptor source for this set is a male donor in good health. Some clones in this sample may be carry-over from other donors' samples.

V is TRBV3-1 and J is TRBJ2-2; D gene uncertain. This CDR3 comprises 17 residues. Germline loops: CDR1 LGHDT, CDR2 YNNKEL (reference sequence). The ends were cut back, 1 base at V and 3 bases at J, with 15 bases in the middle. DNA for the CDR3: TGTGCCAGCAGCCAAGTCCCGCCTAACACCTACACCGGGGAGCTGTTTTTT. It specifies CASSQVPPNTYTGELFF. The variable domain in full, completed from reference TRBV3-1 and TRBJ2-2, reads DTAVSQTPKYLVTQMGNDKSIKCEQNLGHDTMYWYKQDSKKFLKIMFSYNNKELIINETVPNRFSPKSPDKAHLNLHINSLELGDSAVYFCASSQVPPNTYTGELFFGEGSRLTVL.

The genes are TRBV20-1 and TRBJ2-3; TRBD2 matches 10 bases. This CDR3 is built from 15 residues. The J segment lost 2 bases and the V segment lost 3 bases, leaving 5 bases of the junction unmatched. Germline V gene lookup returns CDR1 DFQATT and CDR2 SNEGSKA (reference sequence). The DNA for the CDR3 is TGCAGTGCTAGGGCTAGCGGGGGACTCACAGATACGCAGTATTTT. It encodes CSARASGGLTDTQYF.

This clonotype has ten or more counts. V gene TRBV7-6 combines with J gene TRBJ1-2, with TRBD1 matching over 8 bases. CDR1 is SGHVS, CDR2 FNYEAQ, per germline. Trimming took 5 bases from V and 10 from J; bases not matched to a gene: 6. The CDR3 is 12 residues long. The CDR3 spells CASSPGQANYTF. CDR3 in DNA: TGTGCCAGCAGCCCGGGACAGGCCAACTACACCTTC.

V is TRBV6-2 or TRBV6-3 and J is TRBJ2-7; TRBD2 is a possible D gene (6 bases). Germline V gene data show CDR1 as MNHEY and CDR2 as SVGEGT. The V and J ends lost 0 bases and 5 bases respectively, with 17 bases between them. The CDR3 loop spans 16 amino acids. CDR3 amino acids: CASSYSFQGGVNEQYF. The CDR3 DNA sequence: TGTGCCAGCAGTTACTCCTTCCAGGGCGGGGTCAACGAGCAGTACTTC.

The rearrangement links TRBV12-3 or TRBV12-4 to TRBJ1-5, with D perhaps matching TRBD1 (5 bases). The V and J ends lost 5 bases and 3 bases respectively, with 14 bases between them. CDR3 length equals 15 residues. CDR3 nucleotide sequence: TGTGCCAGCAGTCCCCGGGGCAACTACAATCAGCCCCAGCATTTT. This encodes CASSPRGNYNQPQHF.

CDR3 loop: CASSEPQGLSEKLFF. CDR3 nucleotides: TGTGCCAGCAGTGAACCCCAGGGGCTGTCTGAAAAACTGTTTTTT. The chain couples TRBV25-1 to TRBJ1-4; D is perhaps TRBD1 (6 bases). CDR1 MGHDK and CDR2 SYGVNS come from the germline V gene. This CDR3 is built from 15 residues. V shed 2 bases and J shed 7 bases, with 14 bases lying between them.

This clonotype appeared many times. The genes are TRBV5-1 and TRBJ2-1; 9 bases agree with TRBD2. This CDR3 is built from 14 residues. CDR1 is SGHRS and CDR2 is YFSETQ in the germline V gene. Germline trimming cut 7 bases from V and 5 bases from J; bases unmatched to any gene: 7. The CDR3 reads CASSTGLAHNEQFF. The CDR3 bases are TGCGCCAGCTCCACGGGACTAGCCCACAATGAGCAGTTCTTC.

The sample holds many counts of this clonotype. V gene TRBV7-2 combines with J gene TRBJ1-2, with 7 bases lining up with TRBD1. The ends lost 5 bases at V and 2 bases at J; junction bases unmatched: 5. This CDR3 has 14 amino acids. Germline CDR1 reads SGHTA; CDR2 reads FQGNSA. The CDR3 DNA reads TGTGCCAGCAGCCGACAGGGAAAGAACTATGGCTACACCTTC. Its protein product is CASSRQGKNYGYTF.

This clonotype appeared many times. The CDR3 protein is CASSRQGAVQPQHF. The CDR3 DNA reads TGTGCCAGCAGTCGACAGGGGGCTGTTCAGCCCCAGCATTTT. This rearrangement joins TRBV6-2 or TRBV6-3 to TRBJ1-5; 10 positions match TRBD1. The CDR3 covers 14 residues. Germline lookup yields CDR1 MNHEY and CDR2 SVGEGT. Trimming at V came to 5 bases and at J to 6 bases, leaving 4 bases not matched to a gene.

The CDR3 sequence: CASSPGTAGGYTF. DNA of the CDR3: TGTGCCAGCAGCCCGGGGACAGCTGGAGGCTACACCTTC. The chain has TRBV3-1 and TRBJ1-2, with 7 nucleotides matching TRBD1. The V and J ends lost 4 bases and 8 bases, in that order; junction bases with no gene match: 7. Germline V lookup: CDR1 LGHDT, CDR2 YNNKEL (reference sequence). The CDR3 sequence is 13 residues long.

This clonotype was picked up many times. This chain links TRBV2 with TRBJ1-3, with D unclear. This CDR3 contains 15 residues. Trimming removed 2 bases at V and 0 bases at J, with 8 bases between. The germline CDR1 and CDR2 sequences are SNHLY and FYNNEI. This chain's CDR3 is CASSERFSSGNTIYF. CDR3 coding DNA: TGTGCCAGCAGTGAACGGTTCAGCTCTGGAAACACCATATATTTT. Variable domain in full (rest from reference TRBV2 and TRBJ1-3): EPEVTQTPSHQVTQMGQEVILRCVPISNHLYFYWYRQILGQKVEFLVSFYNNEISEKSEIFDDQFSVERPDGSNFTLKIRSTKLEDSAMYFCASSERFSSGNTIYFGEGSWLTVV.

This clonotype was seen only a few times. The CDR3 reads CASSYRGLAGTNTGELFF. CDR3 DNA sequence: TGTGCCAGCAGTTACAGGGGACTAGCGGGGACAAACACCGGGGAGCTGTTTTTT. The genes are TRBV6-5 and TRBJ2-2; 13 nucleotides align to TRBD2. This CDR3 spans 18 amino acids. From germline, CDR1 is MNHEY and CDR2 SVGAGI. V lost 2 bases to trimming and J lost 2 bases; unmatched junction nucleotides: 5.

This clonotype was recorded many times. V usage is TRBV20-1 and J usage is TRBJ1-2; 10 bases are a match to TRBD1. The CDR3 totals 12 residues. The germline V gene encodes CDR1 DFQATT and CDR2 SNEGSKA (reference sequence). The junction had 5 bases not matched to a gene; V was cut back by 6 bases and J by 7 bases. CDR3 nucleotide sequence: TGCAGTGCCATAGACAGGGGGCTTGGCTACACCTTC. This translates into CSAIDRGLGYTF.

The rearrangement joins TRBV6-2 or TRBV6-3 to TRBJ1-5, with D perhaps matching TRBD1 (5 bases). This CDR3 is built from 13 residues. V was pared by 8 bases and J by 5 bases, with 13 bases between. Germline V lookup: CDR1 MNHEY, CDR2 SVGEGT. CDR3 loop: CASAHDSYQPQHF. CDR3 coding DNA: TGTGCCAGCGCCCACGACAGTTATCAGCCCCAGCATTTT.

This clonotype has just a few counts. The rearrangement links TRBV12-3 or TRBV12-4 to TRBJ2-5; D possibly matches TRBD1 or TRBD2 (5 bases each). Between the trimmed V and J ends, which lost 3 bases and 5 bases, there was a span of 10 bases. The CDR3 is 13 residues long. In nucleotides, the CDR3 is TGTGCCAGCAGTTTTTCGGGGACCGAGACCCAGTACTTC. Protein product: CASSFSGTETQYF.

The CDR3 DNA follows: TGCAGTGCTAGAGAGGGGGCCAATGAAAAACTGTTTTTT. It codes for CSAREGANEKLFF. The chain joins TRBV20-1 to TRBJ1-4, with a weak D call TRBD1 (6 bases). Trimming pared 0 bases from V and 5 bases from J, leaving 7 bases between. This CDR3 has 13 residues. The V gene's germline CDR1 is DFQATT and CDR2 SNEGSKA (reference sequence).

The sample holds a few counts of this clonotype. This chain uses TRBV29-1 with TRBJ2-2; 12 nucleotides align to TRBD1. The germline CDR1 and CDR2 sequences are SQVTM and ANQGSEA. J was trimmed by 5 bases and V by 3 bases; bases with no gene match: 4. The CDR3 loop spans 15 amino acids. In DNA form, the CDR3 reads TGCAGCGTTGAGGGGACAGGGGGCGATACCGGGGAGCTGTTTTTT. It yields the protein CSVEGTGGDTGELFF.

V is TRBV6-5 and J is TRBJ2-2; D possibly corresponds to TRBD2 (5 bases). Germline CDR1 and CDR2: MNHEY and SVGAGI. CDR3 length: 15 residues. The V end was cut by 6 bases, the J end by 1 base, with 12 bases between. The CDR3 region has the DNA TGTGCCAGCAGCACCAATACTAGGAACACCGGGGAGCTGTTTTTT. Residues: CASSTNTRNTGELFF.

This clonotype has ten or more counts. The rearrangement uses TRBV11-2 and TRBJ2-1, with D possibly TRBD2 on 6 matching bases. Germline-derived CDR1 and CDR2 are SGHAT and FQNNGV. This CDR3 has 12 residues. Between the trimmed V and J ends, which lost 1 base and 10 bases, there was a span of 8 bases. The CDR3 sequence is CASSLARGEQFF. The CDR3 region has the DNA TGTGCCAGCAGCTTAGCGCGGGGAGAGCAGTTCTTC. Filled out from reference TRBV11-2 and TRBJ2-1, the complete variable domain reads EAGVAQSPRYKIIEKRQSVAFWCNPISGHATLYWYQQILGQGPKLLIQFQNNGVVDDSQLPKDRFSAERLKGVDSTLKIQPAKLEDSAVYLCASSLARGEQFFGPGTRLTVL.

V usage is TRBV11-2 and J usage is TRBJ2-5, with a weak D call TRBD2 (6 bases). Germline V gene sequence: CDR1 SGHAT, CDR2 FQNNGV. The CDR3 loop spans 14 amino acids. V lost 6 bases and J 1 base, leaving 12 bases between the germline ends. The CDR3 region has the DNA TGTGCCAGCAGACCAGGACTACCCCAAGAGACCCAGTACTTC. Encoded protein: CASRPGLPQETQYF.

This clonotype was observed a few times. J is TRBJ2-5 and V is TRBV6-6; no clear D. CDR1 MNHNY and CDR2 SVGAGI come from the germline V gene (reference sequence). V gave up 0 bases and J gave up 4 bases, with 9 bases separating them. There are 14 residues in the CDR3. The CDR3 sequence: CASSYSKQRETQYF. CDR3 in DNA: TGTGCCAGCAGTTACTCGAAGCAAAGAGAGACCCAGTACTTC.